Included here is one T cell receptor beta chain sequence, with context. This entry comes from a study of blood T cells in healthy people across ages. For the second PCR, which ran for about 7 to 12 cycles, a sample-barcoded 5' primer and a J-beta primer mix were used. MiXCR, applied by TCRdb to the 5' RACE reads, yields one record per CDR3 protein. This sample has 1.5 million to 2 million distinct CDR3 sequences; roughly a third occur once, and the top ten carry 10% to 12%. Unmatched junction bases numbered 8, after V lost 4 bases and J lost 5 bases. This CDR3 has 14 amino acids. CDR1 is MNHNS, CDR2 SASEGT, per germline.

This clonotype was sampled from a woman in her 30s in good health. What was sequenced was blood. The rearrangement uses TRBV6-1 and TRBJ2-7; 7 bases are a match to TRBD1. In DNA form, the CDR3 reads TGTGCCAGCAGTGCTGGAGACAGGGCCCACGAGCAGTACTTC. Its translation: CASSAGDRAHEQYF.